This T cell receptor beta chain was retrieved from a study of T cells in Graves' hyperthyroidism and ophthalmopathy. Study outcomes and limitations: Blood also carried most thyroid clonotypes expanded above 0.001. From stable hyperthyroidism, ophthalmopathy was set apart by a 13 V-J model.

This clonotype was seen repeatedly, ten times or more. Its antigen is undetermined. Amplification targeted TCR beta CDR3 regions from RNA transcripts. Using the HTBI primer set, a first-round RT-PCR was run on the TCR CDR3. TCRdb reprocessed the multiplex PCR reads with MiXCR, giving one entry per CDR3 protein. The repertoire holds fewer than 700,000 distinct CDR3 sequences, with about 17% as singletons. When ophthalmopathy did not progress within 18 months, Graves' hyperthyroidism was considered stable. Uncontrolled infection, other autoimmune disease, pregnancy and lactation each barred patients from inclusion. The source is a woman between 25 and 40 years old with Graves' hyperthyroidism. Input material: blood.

CDR3 protein: CASSLSLAGRLNEQFF. CDR3 bases: TGTGCCAGCAGTTTATCCCTAGCGGGAAGGCTAAATGAGCAGTTCTTC. The chain combines TRBV28 with TRBJ2-1, with TRBD2 matching 9 bases. The V gene end was trimmed by 1 base and the J gene end by 7 bases; junction bases not matched to a gene: 8. This CDR3 is built from 16 residues. The V gene's germline CDR1 is MDHEN and CDR2 SYDVKM.